A selection of T cell receptor beta chains follows, all from one sample in a study of shared T cell receptors in the human thymus. Produced via immunoSEQ multiplex PCR; TCRdb's table is partial and in-frame only. The sample includes roughly 700,000 clones, 88% seen only once; the top ten take approximately 0.01%. These data were also reused for a study on human thymus T cells.

Sample: thymocytes. These receptors were taken from a boy under two years old with a congenital heart defect. Each CDR3 is given with its conserved first and last residue. D genes are given only for firm matches. Some rows mark clone size as missing; the rest say once, few, many or name a class of expanded clone.

CDR3 | DNA | J | size | V | D
CASSPDIGWGYTF | TGTGCCAGCAGCCCGGACATTGGTTGGGGCTACACCTTC | TRBJ1-2 | - | TRBV28 | -
CASSFSLGVGNEQFF | TGTGCCAGCAGCTTTAGCCTCGGAGTGGGCAATGAGCAGTTCTTC | TRBJ2-1 | - | TRBV5-6 | -
CASSGVGDSSQETQYF | TGTGCCAGCAGTGGGGTTGGGGACTCCAGCCAAGAGACCCAGTACTTC | TRBJ2-5 | - | TRBV6-1 | -
CASSQPPGTSGKETQYF | TGCGCCAGCAGCCAACCTCCCGGGACTAGCGGAAAAGAGACCCAGTACTTC | TRBJ2-5 | - | TRBV4-1 | TRBD2
CASGLVRFTGGSYEQYF | TGTGCTAGTGGTTTGGTAAGATTTACAGGGGGCTCCTACGAGCAGTACTTC | TRBJ2-7 | - | TRBV12-5 | TRBD1
CASSRLSGTLHEQYF | TGTGCCAGCAGCCGACTTTCCGGGACACTCCACGAGCAGTACTTC | TRBJ2-7 | - | TRBV5-8 | -
CASSSRGGLSTDTQYF | TGTGCCAGCAGCTCCCGCGGCGGACTTTCTACAGATACGCAGTATTTT | TRBJ2-3 | - | TRBV7-2 | -
CASRKDTFYEQYF | TGCGCCAGCAGAAAGGACACCTTCTACGAGCAGTACTTC | TRBJ2-7 | - | TRBV5-1 | -
CASSPRADTDTQYF | TGTGCCAGCAGCCCCAGGGCTGACACAGATACGCAGTATTTT | TRBJ2-3 | few | TRBV9 | -
CASSSSPTSVSAPGEQYF | TGTGCCAGCAGTTCCTCCCCCACTAGCGTGTCAGCCCCAGGCGAGCAGTACTTC | TRBJ2-7 | once | TRBV2 | TRBD2
CASSSTTDSYEQYF | TGTGCCAGCAGTTCTACGACTGACTCCTACGAGCAGTACTTC | TRBJ2-7 | - | TRBV27 | -
CAWSVGRGVPGANVLTF | TGTGCCTGGAGTGTAGGCAGGGGGGTCCCTGGGGCCAACGTCCTGACTTTC | TRBJ2-6 | - | TRBV30 | -
CASRHRDRGNTEAFF | TGTGCCAGTCGCCACCGGGACAGGGGGAACACTGAAGCTTTCTTT | TRBJ1-1 | - | TRBV28 | TRBD1
CASSLSIRGDEQYF | TGTGCCAGCAGCCTCTCGATACGAGGCGACGAGCAGTACTTC | TRBJ2-7 | - | TRBV7-2 | -
CASRNDRGNSPLHF | TGTGCCAGCAGAAACGACAGGGGAAATTCACCCCTCCACTTT | TRBJ1-6 | - | TRBV6-6 | TRBD1
CASSLVGNGREQYF | TGTGCCAGCAGTTTAGTCGGGAATGGGCGGGAGCAGTACTTC | TRBJ2-7 | few | TRBV28 | -
CASSQGDSGRSDTQYF | TGCGCCAGCAGTCAAGGGGATAGCGGGAGGTCAGATACGCAGTATTTT | TRBJ2-3 | - | TRBV23-1 | TRBD2
CATSRPGRGSYEQYF | TGTGCCACCAGCAGACCCGGGAGAGGATCCTACGAGCAGTACTTC | TRBJ2-7 | - | TRBV15 | -